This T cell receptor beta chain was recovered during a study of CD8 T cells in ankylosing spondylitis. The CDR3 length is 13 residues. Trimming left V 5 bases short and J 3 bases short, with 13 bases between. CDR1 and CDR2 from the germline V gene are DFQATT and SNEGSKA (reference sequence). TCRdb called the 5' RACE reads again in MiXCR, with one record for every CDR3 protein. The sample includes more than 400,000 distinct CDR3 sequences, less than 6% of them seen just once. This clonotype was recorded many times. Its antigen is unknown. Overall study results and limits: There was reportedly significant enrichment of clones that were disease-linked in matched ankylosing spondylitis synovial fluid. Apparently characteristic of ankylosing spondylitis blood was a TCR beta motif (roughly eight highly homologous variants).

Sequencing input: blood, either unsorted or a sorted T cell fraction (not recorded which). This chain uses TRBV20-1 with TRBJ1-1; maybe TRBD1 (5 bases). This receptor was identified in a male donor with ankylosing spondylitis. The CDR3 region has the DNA TGCAGTGCTTTACGGGACGGCGACACTGAAGCTTTCTTT. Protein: CSALRDGDTEAFF.